This T cell receptor beta chain emerged from a study of T-cell memory formation after mild COVID-19. This clonotype has more than one count but fewer than ten. As yet, its antigen is unknown. TCRdb called the 5' RACE reads again in MiXCR, with one record for every CDR3 protein. This table has 150,000 or so distinct CDR3 sequences, about 14% appearing once. General study results and limits: Of the contracting clones, CD4+ ones lay mainly in CM and EM, and CD8+ ones in EMRA. Whereas later expanders leaned CD4+, clones contracting day 15 to 85 showed a balanced CD4/CD8 makeup.

The origin of this receptor is an adult woman who had mild COVID-19 (a few samples of this study predate the infection). Cell type and time point are not known. Input material: PBMCs or a T cell subset sorted from them (not recorded which).

In DNA, the CDR3 is TGTGCCAGCAGCGTTGGGACATACCCCGGGGAGACCCAGTACTTC. It specifies CASSVGTYPGETQYF. The chain recombines TRBV9 with TRBJ2-5; D is possibly TRBD1 (6 bases). Germline loops: CDR1 SGDLS, CDR2 YYNGEE. The CDR3 covers 15 residues. The V end was cut by 2 bases, the J end by 5 bases, with 16 bases between.